This T cell receptor beta chain stems from a study of identifying expanded T cells in peripheral blood. TCRdb's table, derived via immunoSEQ multiplex PCR, lists solely in-frame clones and lacks some. The data show some 120,000 clones, with approximately 88% seen just once and around 3.3% held by the top ten. This CDR3 has 12 residues. Germline V gene data show CDR1 as KGHSH and CDR2 as LQKENI. Notes on the study in general: Differentially abundant clones: approximately 1.3 between replicates, around 16 at two to three weeks, 19 to 20 at four.

This clone was detected a few times. Antigen unknown. A junction boundary mismatches the germline segment, possibly from a read error. The chain joins TRBV18 to TRBJ1-2, with D hard to call. The sequence was collected from a person aged 18 to 70 in good health. The sequencing sample was made of blood. The CDR3 nucleotides read TGTGCCAGCTCATCAGTTAACGATGGCTACACCTTC. This gives the protein CASSSVNDGYTF.